The TCR beta chain under discussion was sequenced for a study of shared clonotypes between healthy human individuals. Study-wide points: In having few donors, the study represented limited genetic and exposure-history diversity.

The split of CD4+ cells yielded CD45RA+ naive and CD45RA-negative memory subsets. The CDR3 runs 14 residues. V trimming: 4 bases; J trimming: 0 bases; junction bases outside the gene matches: 3. CDR1 and CDR2 from the germline V gene are SQVTM and ANQGSEA. A remark on this clone: No antigen is known for it.

Each cell subset's genomic DNA was divided evenly among several immunoSEQ plates. The method was immunoSEQ multiplex PCR; TCRdb's version includes in-frame clones alone and lacks a portion of them. This sample yields 2 million to 2.5 million clones, of which roughly 92% are seen a single time; around 0.38% belongs to the top ten. The V and J genes are TRBV29-1 and TRBJ2-3; TRBD1 matches at 8 bases. The sequencing input was naive CD4+ T cells from PBMCs. This sample's subset: CD45RA+ positively selected. The receptor was derived from a man between 18 and 29 years old in good health. Some clones in this sample may be carry-over from other donors' samples. The CDR3 is CSVGQGPSTDTQYF. CDR3 DNA sequence: TGCAGCGTTGGACAGGGGCCTAGCACAGATACGCAGTATTTT.